This entry lists 29 T cell receptor beta chains sequenced from one sample in a study of shared clonotypes between healthy human individuals. The table came from immunoSEQ multiplex PCR; TCRdb's copy has only in-frame clones and leaves some out. The repertoire holds around 1.9 million clones, with around 93% as singletons. Naive CD8 cells lacked CD45RO, underwent positive selection for CCR7 and left out terminally differentiated effector memory CD45RA+ cells. Sequenced sample: naive CD8+ T cells from PBMCs. These receptors were obtained from a man aged 18 to 30 in good health. Some clones in this sample may be carry-over from other donors' samples.

With respect to this clone: This sample also contains other DNA sequences that code for the same CDR3. This sequence joins TRBV27 and TRBJ2-7; D not resolved. V dropped 3 bases and J dropped 6 bases, with 6 bases sitting between them. CDR3 length: 11 amino acids. CDR1 and CDR2 (germline): MNHEY, SMNVEV (reference sequence). Here the CDR3 reads CASSLSGEQYF. The CDR3, as DNA: TGTGCCAGCAGTTTGTCGGGCGAGCAGTACTTC.

The J gene is TRBJ2-1, the V gene TRBV19; 14 positions agree with TRBD2. The CDR3 runs to 19 residues. Trimming cost V 5 bases and J 3 bases; bases outside gene matches: 12. From germline, CDR1 is LNHDA and CDR2 SQIVND (reference sequence). CDR3 coding DNA: TGTGCCAGTAGTCATGAACCGGGACTAGCGGGAGATTTCTACAATGAGCAGTTCTTC. Protein sequence: CASSHEPGLAGDFYNEQFF.

As to this clone: The same CDR3 is also encoded by other DNA sequences in this sample. The rearrangement links TRBV19 to TRBJ1-1; the match to TRBD1 covers 7 bases. This CDR3 contains 15 residues. The V gene's germline CDR1 is LNHDA and CDR2 SQIVND (reference sequence). V lost 6 bases and J lost 0; bases outside the gene matches: 7. The CDR3 DNA is TGTGCCAGTAGCTTCCGGGACAGAATGAACACTGAAGCTTTCTTT. Its translation is CASSFRDRMNTEAFF.

The V and J genes are TRBV7-3 and TRBJ1-1, with 7 bases that match TRBD1. The CDR3 length is 15 residues. Germline CDR1 and CDR2: SGHTA and FQGTGA. Trimming removed 5 bases from V and 0 bases from J; junction bases left unmatched: 6. The CDR3, as DNA: TGTGCCAGCAGCCTGACAGGGACAATGAACACTGAAGCTTTCTTT. Translation: CASSLTGTMNTEAFF. The entire variable domain, with the rest obtained from reference TRBV7-3 and TRBJ1-1, is as follows: GAGVSQTPSNKVTEKGKYVELRCDPISGHTALYWYRQSLGQGPEFLIYFQGTGAADDSGLPNDRFFAVRPEGSVSTLKIQRTERGDSAVYLCASSLTGTMNTEAFFGQGTRLTVV.

The J gene is TRBJ1-3, the V gene TRBV19; D unclear. The V gene's germline CDR1 is LNHDA and CDR2 SQIVND (reference sequence). The CDR3 sequence is 16 residues long. V was trimmed by 5 bases and J by 4 bases, leaving 18 bases between them. CDR3 nucleotides: TGTGCCAGTAGTCCCGAGAGGGAGGGCGCAGGAAACACCATATATTTT. Encoded protein: CASSPEREGAGNTIYF.

The V call is TRBV28, the J call TRBJ2-5; TRBD1 matches 7 bases. Germline V gene lookup returns CDR1 MDHEN and CDR2 SYDVKM. The CDR3 runs 15 residues. Germline trimming cut 7 bases from V and 5 bases from J; bases unmatched to any gene: 13. The chain's CDR3 is CASNLGVRGQETQYF. The CDR3 coding sequence is TGTGCCAGCAACTTGGGGGTAAGGGGACAGGAGACCCAGTACTTC.

The CDR3 nucleotides are TGTGCCAGCAGTGGACAGATACAACAATACGAGCAGTACTTC. The encoded protein is CASSGQIQQYEQYF. The chain uses TRBV6-7 and TRBJ2-7, with a weak D call TRBD1 (6 bases). TRBV6-7 is given ORF status, its function remaining uncertain. The ends were cut back, 5 bases at V and 4 bases at J, with 15 bases in the middle. The CDR3 runs to 14 residues.

The chain carries TRBV28 and TRBJ2-1; a possible D gene is TRBD2 (7 bases). The CDR3 spans 11 residues. Germline CDR1 reads MDHEN; CDR2 reads SYDVKM. V dropped 6 bases and J dropped 12 bases, with 12 bases sitting between them. The CDR3 DNA follows: TGTGCCAGCAGCTTGAGGGGGGGGCAGTTCTTC. Amino acid sequence: CASSLRGGQFF.

The rearrangement links TRBV27 to TRBJ2-2; TRBD2 might be the D (6 bases). Germline loops: CDR1 MNHEY, CDR2 SMNVEV (reference sequence). The CDR3 extends over 15 amino acids. Trimming cost V 6 bases and J 6 bases, with 17 bases left between them. DNA for the CDR3: TGTGCCAGCAGATTAAGCGGGTGGTTGGCCGGGGAGCTGTTTTTT. Its translation is CASRLSGWLAGELFF.

The rearrangement links TRBV2 to TRBJ2-5, with 9 bases fitting TRBD1. The DNA end lines up better with TRBJ2-7; the J call may be wrong. The CDR3 sequence is 14 residues long. Germline V gives CDR1 SNHLY, CDR2 FYNNEI. CDR3 residues: CASSGRDRDYEQYF. CDR3 bases: TGTGCCAGCAGTGGCCGGGACAGGGACTACGAGCAGTACTTC.

The V call is TRBV21-1, the J call TRBJ1-2. TRBV21-1 is a pseudogene. CDR3 size: 15 residues. CDR3: CASSSWGGRHYGYTF. Here the CDR3 DNA reads TGTGCCAGCAGCTCCTGGGGCGGGCGCCACTATGGCTACACCTTC.

V usage is TRBV19 and J usage is TRBJ2-1, with a weak D call TRBD2 (6 bases). V was clipped by 3 bases and J by 6 bases, with 12 bases between them. CDR1 is LNHDA, CDR2 SQIVND, per germline (reference sequence). There are 14 residues in the CDR3. As DNA, the CDR3 is TGTGCCAGTAGTATCGCGGGGCGCCTCAATGAGCAGTTCTTC. Translation gives CASSIAGRLNEQFF.

This clone was counted between two and nine times. This chain connects TRBV9 to TRBJ1-1; TRBD1 matches at 12 bases. There are 16 residues in the CDR3. Germline V CDR1 and CDR2: SGDLS, YYNGEE. J was trimmed by 4 bases and V by 4 bases; bases with no gene match: 8. The CDR3 protein is CASSTGQGARGTEAFF. DNA for the CDR3: TGTGCCAGCAGCACGGGACAGGGGGCCCGGGGCACTGAAGCTTTCTTT.

The J gene is TRBJ1-4, the V gene TRBV29-1; no clear D gene. This CDR3 comprises 17 residues. Germline V gives CDR1 SQVTM, CDR2 ANQGSEA. Trimming left V 3 bases short and J 1 base short, with 18 bases between. The CDR3 protein is CSVEVPLLAGTNEKLFF. CDR3 sequence (DNA): TGCAGCGTTGAGGTTCCTCTTCTAGCAGGAACTAATGAAAAACTGTTTTTT.

The CDR3 region is CASSQEVSGVSSYEQYF. In nucleotides, the CDR3 is TGCGCCAGCAGCCAAGAGGTGAGCGGTGTAAGCTCCTACGAGCAGTACTTC. V and J are TRBV4-1 and TRBJ2-7, with TRBD2 as a possible D gene (5 bases). The CDR3 has 17 residues. V lost 0 bases and J lost 0, with 15 bases in between. CDR1 is MGHRA and CDR2 is YSYEKL in the germline V gene.

The V and J genes are TRBV7-9 and TRBJ2-3; 12 bases agree with TRBD2. The V gene end was trimmed by 4 bases and the J gene end by 5 bases; junction bases not matched to a gene: 7. The CDR3 consists of 16 residues. Germline assignment: CDR1 SEHNR and CDR2 FQNEAQ (reference sequence). This chain's CDR3 is CASSSLTSGRVDTQYF. CDR3 bases: TGTGCCAGCAGCTCCCTGACTAGCGGGAGAGTAGATACGCAGTATTTT.

The chain combines TRBV6-5 with TRBJ1-5; tentatively, D is TRBD1 (6 bases). CDR3 length: 16 amino acids. Germline V gene sequence: CDR1 MNHEY, CDR2 SVGAGI. Trimming took 4 bases from V and 2 from J, leaving 15 bases between them. CDR3 loop: CASSSIRAGGNQPQHF. The DNA for the CDR3 is TGTGCCAGCAGTTCCATCAGGGCAGGGGGCAATCAGCCCCAGCATTTT.

This chain joins TRBV7-8 and TRBJ1-5; possible D gene TRBD1, 6 bases. The V end lost 4 bases, the J end lost 4 bases, and 17 bases lay between the germline ends. CDR1 is SGHVS, CDR2 FQNEAQ, per germline. The CDR3 has 16 residues. The CDR3 nucleotides are TGTGCCAGCAGCTCCTCGGCGCAGGGGAAAAATCAGCCCCAGCATTTT. Protein: CASSSSAQGKNQPQHF. The full variable domain, its missing parts supplied by reference TRBV7-8 and TRBJ1-5, is GAGVSQSPRYKVAKRGQDVALRCDPISGHVSLFWYQQALGQGPEFLTYFQNEAQLDKSGLPSDRFFAERPEGSVSTLKIQRTQQEDSAVYLCASSSSAQGKNQPQHFGDGTRLSIL.

The chain carries TRBV6-1 and TRBJ2-2, with 9 positions matching TRBD2. This CDR3 region has 17 residues. Germline CDR1 MNHNS, CDR2 SASEGT. The V segment lost 2 bases and the J segment 6 bases; nucleotides outside the gene matches: 10. The chain's CDR3 is CASSEFWREGSSGELFF. The CDR3 DNA follows: TGTGCCAGCAGTGAATTTTGGCGGGAGGGGTCCTCCGGGGAGCTGTTTTTT.

This sequence joins TRBV5-6 and TRBJ2-5; D might be TRBD1 or TRBD2, each matching 5 bases. V was trimmed by 4 bases and J by 3 bases, leaving 22 bases between them. The germline CDR1 and CDR2 sequences are SGHDT and YYEEEE. The CDR3 contains 17 residues. The DNA for the CDR3 is TGTGCCAGCAGCCCTGGCATTCGGGACGGATACGAAGAGACCCAGTACTTC. The encoded protein is CASSPGIRDGYEETQYF.

The table lists this clone with a count of one. The chain employs TRBV5-6 and TRBJ2-1; D possibly corresponds to TRBD2 (5 bases). Germline assignment: CDR1 SGHDT and CDR2 YYEEEE. Trimming removed 1 base at V and 7 bases at J, with 12 bases between. The CDR3 runs 14 residues. CDR3 bases: TGTGCCAGCAGCTTGTTAGCGACCTGGAATGAGCAGTTCTTC. Amino acids: CASSLLATWNEQFF.

Of note for this clone: Other DNA sequences in the sample encode the same CDR3. The gene calls are TRBV7-9 and TRBJ2-1; D is unresolved. CDR1 and CDR2 from the germline V gene are SEHNR and FQNEAQ (reference sequence). Trimming took off 2 bases at V and 4 bases at J, with 12 bases between the two ends. The CDR3 length is 15 residues. The chain's CDR3 is CASSLTSGPYNEQFF. Here the CDR3 DNA reads TGTGCCAGCAGCTTAACTTCTGGGCCGTACAATGAGCAGTTCTTC. Looking up the rest from reference TRBV7-9 and TRBJ2-1 gives the full variable domain: DTGVSQNPRHKITKRGQNVTFRCDPISEHNRLYWYRQTLGQGPEFLTYFQNEAQLEKSRLLSDRFSAERPKGSFSTLEIQRTEQGDSAMYLCASSLTSGPYNEQFFGPGTRLTVL.

In regard to this clone: The same CDR3 can be traced to other DNA sequences in this sample. This chain links TRBV7-9 with TRBJ2-7; D is unclear. The germline V gene has CDR1 SEHNR and CDR2 FQNEAQ (reference sequence). CDR3 length equals 12 residues. V lost 5 bases and J lost 4, with 9 bases in between. As DNA, the CDR3 is TGTGCCAGCAGCCTAGGGCAATACGAGCAGTACTTC. Encoded protein: CASSLGQYEQYF.

This chain uses TRBV27 with TRBJ2-7, with 7 bases lining up with TRBD1. The CDR3 loop spans 13 amino acids. V shed 5 bases and J 4 bases; nucleotides not matched to a gene: 5. Germline CDR1 reads MNHEY; CDR2 reads SMNVEV (reference sequence). The CDR3 DNA reads as TGTGCCAGCAGTCCAGTACAGGGGTACGAGCAGTACTTC. It specifies CASSPVQGYEQYF.

This clone has only one observation. The genes are TRBV28 and TRBJ2-3; possibly TRBD2 for D (5 bases). CDR1 and CDR2 (germline): MDHEN, SYDVKM. CDR3 size: 12 residues. V lost 8 bases, J lost 0 bases, and 6 bases lay in between. In DNA form, the CDR3 reads TGTGCCAGCCGGAGGAGCACAGATACGCAGTATTTT. Translation gives CASRRSTDTQYF.

The V call is TRBV7-9, the J call TRBJ1-4; weak D call: TRBD1 (5 bases). Germline CDR1 is SEHNR and CDR2 is FQNEAQ (reference sequence). The V gene lost 2 bases and the J gene lost 0 bases, with 10 bases spanning the gap. This CDR3 spans 16 amino acids. CDR3 DNA sequence: TGTGCCAGCAGCTTACCTCAGGGAGCAACTAATGAAAAACTGTTTTTT. Protein product: CASSLPQGATNEKLFF.

The CDR3 sequence is CASSLYLQAQDEQYF. DNA for the CDR3: TGTGCCAGCAGCTTGTATCTGCAGGCTCAGGACGAGCAGTACTTC. This sequence joins TRBV11-2 and TRBJ2-7; D not certain. Germline loops: CDR1 SGHAT, CDR2 FQNNGV. The CDR3 consists of 15 residues. The V and J ends lost 3 bases and 5 bases respectively, with 17 bases between them.

This clone has only a few counts. Other nucleotide sequences in the sample specify the same CDR3. The chain couples TRBV6-5 to TRBJ2-5; 9 nucleotides line up with TRBD1. The V gene's germline CDR1 is MNHEY and CDR2 SVGAGI. CDR3 length: 14 residues. J lost 5 bases, V lost 1 base, and 2 bases had no gene match. In DNA form, the CDR3 reads TGTGCCAGCAGTTACTTCGGACAGGGGGAGACCCAGTACTTC. It encodes CASSYFGQGETQYF.

The V call is TRBV9, the J call TRBJ2-2, with D perhaps TRBD1 (5 bases). The CDR3 has 15 residues. The V end was cut by 0 bases, the J end by 7 bases, with 13 bases between. CDR1 is SGDLS and CDR2 is YYNGEE in the germline V gene. The DNA of the CDR3 is TGTGCCAGCAGCGTAGGGGGCAGGCTAAACGGGGAGCTGTTTTTT. Residues: CASSVGGRLNGELFF.